The 10 T cell receptor beta chains below all came from one sample that was sequenced in a study of early T cells in non-severe SARS-CoV-2 infection (dated by TCRdb to 2020 to 2023). The library was built by means of 5' RACE. These reads were obtained on a NextSeq 500. Using fastp at Q25 and MiXCR, TCRdb reprocessed the public reads and kept productive beta chains. All rows with the same CDR3 protein become a single entry with the most common DNA and genes. Across this sample there are 30,000 or so distinct CDR3 sequences, with roughly 5% seen only once. The top ten clones comprise less than 7.5% of the sample. The specimen sequenced was whole blood. The receptors originated from an adult who was a healthcare worker with PCR-confirmed SARS-CoV-2 infection or an uninfected control (not recorded which).

This clonotype was counted ten times or more. V and J are TRBV3-1 and TRBJ2-1; the match to TRBD2 covers 14 bases. Germline values: CDR1 LGHDT, CDR2 YNNKEL (reference sequence). V lost 0 bases to trimming and J lost 12 bases; unmatched junction nucleotides: 4. This CDR3 is built from 15 residues. CDR3 residues: CASSQDTTSGRGQFF. The DNA of the CDR3 is TGTGCCAGCAGCCAAGACACGACTAGCGGGAGGGGGCAGTTCTTC.

This clonotype showed up many times. CDR3: CASGLELLGSDEQFF. Here the CDR3 DNA reads TGTGCTAGTGGTTTGGAGCTACTGGGGTCGGATGAGCAGTTCTTC. The rearrangement joins TRBV12-5 to TRBJ2-1; D is unclear. V was trimmed by 1 base and J by 8 bases, leaving 15 bases between them. The CDR3 sequence is 15 residues long. CDR1 LGHNT and CDR2 FRNRAP come from the germline V gene. Full variable domain (missing parts from reference TRBV12-5 and TRBJ2-1): DARVTQTPRHKVTEMGQEVTMRCQPILGHNTVFWYRQTMMQGLELLAYFRNRAPLDDSGMPKDRFSAEMPDATLATLKIQPSEPRDSAVYFCASGLELLGSDEQFFGPGTRLTVL.

This clonotype was observed many times. V is TRBV4-1 and J is TRBJ2-2, with TRBD1 matching 7 bases. With 3 bases clipped from V and 3 bases from J, the junction kept 4 bases outside the gene matches. The CDR3 runs 15 residues. Germline CDR1 is MGHRA and CDR2 is YSYEKL. For the CDR3, the DNA is TGCGCCAGCAGCCAGGAGACAGGGTACACCGGGGAGCTGTTTTTT. It yields the protein CASSQETGYTGELFF.

In its sample, this clonotype was seen a few times. The V and J genes are TRBV9 and TRBJ1-1, with D unclear. This CDR3 has 13 amino acids. The germline CDR1 and CDR2 sequences are SGDLS and YYNGEE. V lost 2 bases and J lost 3, with 8 bases in between. The CDR3 reads CASSVPPDTEAFF. CDR3 nucleotides: TGTGCCAGCAGCGTCCCACCCGACACTGAAGCTTTCTTT. The complete variable domain, with remaining parts taken from reference TRBV9 and TRBJ1-1, reads DSGVTQTPKHLITATGQRVTLRCSPRSGDLSVYWYQQSLDQGLQFLIQYYNGEERAKGNILERFSAQQFPDLHSELNLSSLELGDSALYFCASSVPPDTEAFFGQGTRLTVV.

This clonotype came up a few times. The chain joins TRBV7-9 to TRBJ2-5; 10 nucleotides agree with TRBD1. Germline CDR1 SEHNR, CDR2 FQNEAQ (reference sequence). Trimming cost V 5 bases and J 7 bases; bases outside gene matches: 7. The CDR3 runs to 14 residues. In DNA form, the CDR3 reads TGTGCCAGCAGCACCGACAGGGGGCGCCGGACCCAGTACTTC. This gives the protein CASSTDRGRRTQYF.

The chain joins TRBV12-3 or TRBV12-4 to TRBJ2-4; D uncertain. The CDR3 extends over 18 amino acids. V lost 1 base and J lost 0, with 16 bases in between. The CDR3 nucleotides are TGTGCCAGCAGTTTAGGGTCGGGTATCGAGTTAGCCAAAAACATTCAGTACTTC. It translates to CASSLGSGIELAKNIQYF.

The rearrangement uses TRBV29-1 and TRBJ1-2; 7 positions match TRBD1. The CDR3 totals 12 residues. Germline V gene data show CDR1 as SQVTM and CDR2 as ANQGSEA. The V gene end was trimmed by 5 bases and the J gene end by 3 bases; junction bases not matched to a gene: 3. In nucleotides, the CDR3 is TGCAGCGTTTTAACAGGGGACTATGGCTACACCTTC. It specifies CSVLTGDYGYTF.

This clonotype was seen a handful of times. The genes are TRBV5-1 and TRBJ2-3, with TRBD1 as a possible D gene (5 bases). CDR3 length: 15 amino acids. Trimming shortened V by 3 bases and J by 0 bases, and 11 bases separated the two germline ends. Per germline, CDR1 SGHRS and CDR2 YFSETQ. The CDR3 nucleotides are TGCGCCAGCAGCTGGGGCGGCGCTAGCACAGATACGCAGTATTTT. Residues: CASSWGGASTDTQYF.

This clonotype was seen a handful of times. V is TRBV12-5 and J is TRBJ2-3; possible D gene TRBD2, 5 bases. This CDR3 has 15 residues. Trimming took 4 bases from V and 2 from J, leaving 13 bases between them. The germline gives CDR1 LGHNT, CDR2 FRNRAP. In DNA form, the CDR3 reads TGTGCTAGTGGTTCCTCCGCGGGTCACACAGATACGCAGTATTTT. It translates to CASGSSAGHTDTQYF.

This clonotype has a count of ten or more. The chain employs TRBV29-1 and TRBJ2-1, with D perhaps matching TRBD2 (6 bases). CDR3 length: 13 residues. The V gene lost 4 bases and the J gene lost 6 bases, with 13 bases spanning the gap. CDR1 and CDR2 (germline): SQVTM, ANQGSEA. The CDR3 coding sequence is TGCAGCGTTGGGGGGGTCCTAATCAATGAGCAGTTCTTC. This codes for CSVGGVLINEQFF.